The sequence of this T cell receptor (beta chain) was determined in a study of T cell repertoires in cytomegalovirus infection. Study overall: It can be stated that public TCR beta signatures indicated CMV infection as well as a matching HLA type. Study-wide results and caveats: HLA-C-restricted CMV clonotypes gave the most frequent clonotype in two of eight donors.

A remark on this clonotype: The antigen is not known.

Germline assignment: CDR1 LGHDT and CDR2 YNNKEL (reference sequence). V was clipped by 1 base and J by 6 bases, with 13 bases between them. CDR3 length equals 15 residues. Each CDR3 protein is one row after TCRdb ran MiXCR on the reads. Of 560,000 or so distinct CDR3 sequences in the sample, more than 15% were seen once. The clonotype originates from a human donor in good health (CMV status not recorded). Some clones in this sample may be carry-over from other donors' samples. This rearrangement joins TRBV3-1 to TRBJ2-1; D is undetermined. The sequenced sample consisted of CD8+ T cells from PBMCs. CDR3 loop: CASSQGEDRGNEQFF. The CDR3 DNA reads TGTGCCAGCAGCCAAGGCGAAGACCGCGGCAATGAGCAGTTCTTC.